This T cell receptor (beta chain) was captured by sequencing in a study of cytomegalovirus exposure and HLA in healthy donors. Trimming cost V 6 bases and J 11 bases, with 11 bases left between them. The CDR3 extends over 10 amino acids. CDR1 and CDR2 from the germline V gene are DFQATT and SNEGSKA (reference sequence). PCR primers comprised 60 Vbeta and 13 Jbeta primers. Method: immunoSEQ multiplex PCR; TCRdb's copy keeps in-frame clones and lacks some. The repertoire includes about 80,000 clones, 67% of them detected once, and 5.5% to 8% sits in the top ten. Sequenced input: PBMCs. V gene TRBV20-1 combines with J gene TRBJ1-5; a weak D match, TRBD1 (5 bases). The sequence came from a woman aged 45 to 65 in good health and CMV-seropositive. Here the CDR3 DNA reads TGCAGTGCAGAAGGGGAGGCCCAGCATTTT. It encodes CSAEGEAQHF.